This is a list of T cell receptor beta chains from one sample in a study of CD8 T cells in ankylosing spondylitis. TCRdb reprocessed the 5' RACE reads with MiXCR, giving one entry per CDR3 protein. The data hold around 450,000 distinct CDR3 sequences, with around 26% observed a single time. Specimen: blood, either unsorted or a sorted T cell fraction (not recorded which). These receptors were obtained from a male donor with ankylosing spondylitis. CDR3s include the opening cysteine and the closing phenylalanine or tryptophan.

v_call: TRBV20-1; j_call: TRBJ2-1; cdr3_aa: CSASSPSSGLEYNEQFF
v_call: TRBV10-3; j_call: TRBJ2-3; cdr3_aa: CAISLSGSLADTQYF
v_call: TRBV12-3/TRBV12-4; j_call: TRBJ2-1; cdr3_aa: CASSSPRGGMGNEQFF
v_call: TRBV6-1; j_call: TRBJ2-7; cdr3_aa: CASSGHVNYEQYF
v_call: TRBV27; j_call: TRBJ2-5; cdr3_aa: CASSPQGFGETQYF
v_call: TRBV5-1; j_call: TRBJ2-3; cdr3_aa: CASSLVVGSTDTQYF
v_call: TRBV9; j_call: TRBJ2-2; cdr3_aa: CASRGVNTGELFF
v_call: TRBV12-3/TRBV12-4; j_call: TRBJ2-1; cdr3_aa: CASLRGLAGEYREFF
v_call: TRBV20-1; j_call: TRBJ1-1; cdr3_aa: CSARGGQGADTEAFF
v_call: TRBV5-1; j_call: TRBJ2-2; cdr3_aa: CASSLAFGDTGELFF
v_call: TRBV28; j_call: TRBJ1-5; cdr3_aa: CASSTVGQGNQPQHF
v_call: TRBV10-3; j_call: TRBJ2-2; cdr3_aa: CAITGTGVTGELFF
v_call: TRBV20-1; j_call: TRBJ2-2; cdr3_aa: CSARDLVGWNTGELFF